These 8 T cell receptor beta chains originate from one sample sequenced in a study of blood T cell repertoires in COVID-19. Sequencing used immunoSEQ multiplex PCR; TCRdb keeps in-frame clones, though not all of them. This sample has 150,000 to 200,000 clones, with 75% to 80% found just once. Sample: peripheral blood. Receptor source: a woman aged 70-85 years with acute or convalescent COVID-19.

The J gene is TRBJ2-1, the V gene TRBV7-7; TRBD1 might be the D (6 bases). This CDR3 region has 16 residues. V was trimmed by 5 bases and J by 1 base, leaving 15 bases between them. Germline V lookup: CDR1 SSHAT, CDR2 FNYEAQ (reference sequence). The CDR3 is CASSPGADRSYNEQFF. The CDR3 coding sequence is TGTGCCAGCAGCCCAGGGGCGGATCGATCCTACAATGAGCAGTTCTTC. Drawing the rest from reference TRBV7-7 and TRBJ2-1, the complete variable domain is GAGVSQSPRYKVTKRGQDVTLRCDPISSHATLYWYQQALGQGPEFLTYFNYEAQPDKSGLPSDRFSAERPEGSISTLTIQRTEQRDSAMYRCASSPGADRSYNEQFFGPGTRLTVL.

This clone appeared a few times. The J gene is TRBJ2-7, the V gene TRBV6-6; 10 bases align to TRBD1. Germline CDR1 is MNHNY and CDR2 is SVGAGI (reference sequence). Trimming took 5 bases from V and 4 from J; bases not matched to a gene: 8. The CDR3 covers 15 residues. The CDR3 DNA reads TGTGCCAGCAGTCGCTTTGGGACAGGGGAGTACGAGCAGTACTTC. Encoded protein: CASSRFGTGEYEQYF.

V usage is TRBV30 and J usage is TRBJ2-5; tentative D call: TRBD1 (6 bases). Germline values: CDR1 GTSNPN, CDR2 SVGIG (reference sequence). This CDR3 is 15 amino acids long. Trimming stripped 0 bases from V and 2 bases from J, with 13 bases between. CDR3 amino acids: CAWSVLGDTQETQYF. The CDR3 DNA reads TGTGCCTGGAGTGTACTTGGGGACACACAAGAGACCCAGTACTTC.

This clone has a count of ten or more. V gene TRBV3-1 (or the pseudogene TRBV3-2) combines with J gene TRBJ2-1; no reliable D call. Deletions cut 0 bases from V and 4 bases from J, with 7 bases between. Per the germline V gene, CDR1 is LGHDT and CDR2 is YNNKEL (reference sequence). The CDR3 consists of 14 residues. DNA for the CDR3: TGTGCCAGCAGCCAAGAACCAGGTTACAATGAGCAGTTCTTC. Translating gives CASSQEPGYNEQFF.

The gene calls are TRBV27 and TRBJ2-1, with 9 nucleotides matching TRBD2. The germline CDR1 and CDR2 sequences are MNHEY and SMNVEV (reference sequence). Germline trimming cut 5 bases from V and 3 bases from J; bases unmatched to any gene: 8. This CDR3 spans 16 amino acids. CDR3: CASSHLSGSGYNEQFF. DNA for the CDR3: TGTGCCAGCAGTCACCTTAGCGGGAGCGGCTACAATGAGCAGTTCTTC.

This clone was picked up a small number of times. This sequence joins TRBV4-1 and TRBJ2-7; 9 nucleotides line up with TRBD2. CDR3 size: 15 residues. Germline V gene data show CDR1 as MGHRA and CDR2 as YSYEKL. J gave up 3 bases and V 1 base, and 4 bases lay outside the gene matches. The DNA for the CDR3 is TGCGCCAGCAGCCAAGGACTAGCGGATAGCTACGAGCAGTACTTC. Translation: CASSQGLADSYEQYF.

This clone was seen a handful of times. The CDR3 coding sequence is TGTGCCAGCTCACTGGGACTAGCGGGAGAGGATGAGCAGTTCTTC. Its translation is CASSLGLAGEDEQFF. The chain links TRBV18 to TRBJ2-1, with 14 bases aligning to TRBD2. After removal of 4 bases from V and 8 bases from J, the junction contained 4 bases not matched to a gene. CDR1 KGHSH and CDR2 LQKENI come from the germline V gene. The CDR3 is 15 amino acids.

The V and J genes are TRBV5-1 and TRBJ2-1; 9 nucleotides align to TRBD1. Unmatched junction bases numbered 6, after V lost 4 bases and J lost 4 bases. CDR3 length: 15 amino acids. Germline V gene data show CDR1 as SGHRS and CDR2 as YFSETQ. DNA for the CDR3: TGCGCCAGCAGCCCGGGACAGGGTTCGTACAATGAGCAGTTCTTC. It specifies CASSPGQGSYNEQFF.